The 12 T cell receptor beta chains below come from one sample, sequenced in a study of siplizumab effects on memory and regulatory T cells. Here immunoSEQ multiplex PCR was the method, and the copy in TCRdb shows in-frame clones only, minus some. The sample lists tens of thousands of clones; over 85% were seen once. Sequencing was performed on CD8+ T cells sorted from blood. These receptor sequences come from a human donor in good health.

The chain is built from TRBV27 and TRBJ2-1; 11 bases are a match to TRBD1. The length of the CDR3 is 15 residues. The V and J ends lost 3 bases and 8 bases, in that order; junction bases with no gene match: 6. Germline V CDR1 and CDR2: MNHEY, SMNVEV (reference sequence). CDR3 DNA sequence: TGTGCCAGCAGTTTCCCAGGACAGGGGGCAGATGAGCAGTTCTTC. It specifies CASSFPGQGADEQFF.

This clone has more than one count but fewer than ten. V is TRBV29-1 and J is TRBJ1-2; the D gene is possibly TRBD1 (5 bases). The CDR3 is 14 residues long. Per germline, CDR1 SQVTM and CDR2 ANQGSEA. Trimming removed 3 bases from V and 1 base from J, with 12 bases in between. The CDR3 region has the DNA TGCAGCGTTGATTATGGGGCCGGTAACTATGGCTACACCTTC. Its translation is CSVDYGAGNYGYTF.

This chain links TRBV4-3 with TRBJ1-1; D gene uncertain. V was shortened by 0 bases and J by 7 bases, with 12 bases between the two germline ends. There are 14 residues in the CDR3. Per germline, CDR1 LGHNA and CDR2 YSLEER. This chain's CDR3 is CASSQDVQRSEAFF. The CDR3 DNA sequence: TGCGCCAGCAGCCAAGATGTACAGCGAAGTGAAGCTTTCTTT.

This clone has only one observation. The J gene is TRBJ1-1, the V gene TRBV27; D not resolved. Germline V gives CDR1 MNHEY, CDR2 SMNVEV (reference sequence). V dropped 6 bases and J dropped 0 bases, with 8 bases sitting between them. The CDR3 covers 13 residues. The CDR3 DNA is TGTGCCAGCAGGCCTCTCTTGAACACTGAAGCTTTCTTT. It codes for CASRPLLNTEAFF.

This sequence joins TRBV29-1 and TRBJ1-1; D gene uncertain. V lost 0 bases and J lost 4, with 6 bases in between. Germline CDR1 is SQVTM and CDR2 is ANQGSEA. The CDR3 is 12 amino acids. CDR3 nucleotide sequence: TGCAGCGTTGAAGATCGGGTCACTGAAGCTTTCTTT. This sequence encodes CSVEDRVTEAFF.

The rearrangement uses TRBV5-6 and TRBJ1-2; a weak D match, TRBD1 (5 bases). Germline V gene sequence: CDR1 SGHDT, CDR2 YYEEEE. The CDR3 is 16 residues long. V was trimmed by 4 bases and J by 4 bases, leaving 20 bases between them. CDR3 sequence: CASSPGPRENGYGYTF. The DNA for the CDR3 is TGTGCCAGCAGCCCGGGACCGCGAGAGAACGGCTATGGCTACACCTTC.

The chain uses TRBV5-6 and TRBJ2-5, with a tentative D call TRBD2 (6 bases). The CDR3 loop spans 17 amino acids. Germline V gives CDR1 SGHDT, CDR2 YYEEEE. The V gene lost 1 base and the J gene lost 4 bases, with 20 bases spanning the gap. The CDR3 loop is CASSLRSDAGPLETQYF. The CDR3 coding sequence is TGTGCCAGCAGCTTGAGATCGGATGCGGGGCCGCTAGAGACCCAGTACTTC.

The chain is built from TRBV6-6 and TRBJ2-1; maybe TRBD2 (5 bases). Germline V gene lookup returns CDR1 MNHNY and CDR2 SVGAGI (reference sequence). Trimming left V 0 bases short and J 2 bases short, with 11 bases between. This CDR3 comprises 16 residues. The CDR3: CASSYSNYGTYNEQFF. CDR3 nucleotide sequence: TGTGCCAGCAGTTACTCGAATTACGGGACCTACAATGAGCAGTTCTTC.

V and J are TRBV7-9 and TRBJ1-3; tentatively, D is TRBD1 (6 bases). The ends were cut back, 4 bases at V and 3 bases at J, with 16 bases in the middle. The germline V gene has CDR1 SEHNR and CDR2 FQNEAQ (reference sequence). This CDR3 region has 16 residues. CDR3 DNA sequence: TGTGCCAGCAGCTCCCCCCCCAGGGGCAATGGAAACACCATATATTTT. The encoded protein is CASSSPPRGNGNTIYF.

The chain couples TRBV11-1 to TRBJ2-3, with TRBD2 identical over 8 bases. Germline loops: CDR1 SGHAT, CDR2 FQDESV (reference sequence). The CDR3 is made up of 18 amino acids. V shed 0 bases, J shed 2 bases, and the junction held 10 bases outside the gene matches. The CDR3 is CASSLAALAGGTTDTQYF. DNA for the CDR3: TGTGCCAGCAGCTTAGCCGCACTTGCGGGGGGTACCACAGATACGCAGTATTTT.

The chain couples TRBV4-2 to TRBJ1-2, with unresolved D. CDR3 length equals 15 residues. Germline values: CDR1 LGHNA, CDR2 YNFKEQ. Trimming shortened V by 0 bases and J by 1 base, and 9 bases separated the two germline ends. In DNA, the CDR3 is TGTGCCAGCAGCCAAGATTTGGAGTATAACTATGGCTACACCTTC. Translation: CASSQDLEYNYGYTF.

This clone showed up just a few times. The chain couples TRBV19 to TRBJ1-1; a weak D match, TRBD1 (6 bases). V lost 1 base and J 4 bases, leaving 13 bases between the germline ends. This CDR3 contains 15 residues. Per germline, CDR1 LNHDA and CDR2 SQIVND (reference sequence). The CDR3 reads CASSIVGGMGTEAFF. In DNA form, the CDR3 reads TGTGCCAGTAGTATAGTGGGGGGCATGGGCACTGAAGCTTTCTTT.